This T cell receptor (beta chain) was captured by sequencing in a study of blood T cell repertoires in COVID-19. Study-wide background: The United States, Italy and Spain supplied acute and convalescent COVID-19 samples. In each case, the material was cDNA or gDNA derived from T cells, B-cell-depleted T cells, or PBMCs.

Per the original methods: Reference gene primers were amplified, and this amplification served to estimate nucleated cell counts. Generated by immunoSEQ multiplex PCR, the TCRdb table keeps only in-frame clones and is missing some. D and trimming come from the DNA, and the V and J calls and clone size come from that table. The profile covers around 200,000 clones, with around 83% appearing a single time and about 8.1% taken by the ten largest. The germline CDR1 and CDR2 sequences are SNHLY and FYNNEI. This CDR3 is 17 amino acids long. V shed 3 bases and J 2 bases; nucleotides not matched to a gene: 10.

The receptor was derived from a woman between 50 and 59 years old with acute or convalescent COVID-19. Sequenced input: peripheral blood. The V call is TRBV2, the J call TRBJ2-5; TRBD2 agrees at 9 bases. CDR3 loop: CASSDGAGGPRQETQYF. The CDR3 DNA sequence: TGTGCCAGCAGTGACGGTGCGGGAGGGCCCCGGCAAGAGACCCAGTACTTC.